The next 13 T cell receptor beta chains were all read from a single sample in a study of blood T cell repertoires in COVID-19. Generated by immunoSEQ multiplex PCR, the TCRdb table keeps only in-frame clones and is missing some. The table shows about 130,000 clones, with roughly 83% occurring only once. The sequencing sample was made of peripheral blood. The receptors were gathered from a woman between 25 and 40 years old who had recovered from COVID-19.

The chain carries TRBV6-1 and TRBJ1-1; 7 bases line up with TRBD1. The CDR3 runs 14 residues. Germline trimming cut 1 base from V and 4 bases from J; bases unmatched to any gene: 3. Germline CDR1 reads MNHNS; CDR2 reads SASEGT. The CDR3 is CASSEGQGGTEAFF. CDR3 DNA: TGTGCCAGCAGTGAAGGACAGGGTGGCACTGAAGCTTTCTTT.

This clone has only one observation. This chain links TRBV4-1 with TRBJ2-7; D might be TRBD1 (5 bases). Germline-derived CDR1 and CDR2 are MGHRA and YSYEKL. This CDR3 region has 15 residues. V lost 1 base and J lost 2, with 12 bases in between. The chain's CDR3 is CASSQVETAAYEQYF. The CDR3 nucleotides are TGCGCCAGCAGCCAAGTAGAGACAGCAGCCTACGAGCAGTACTTC.

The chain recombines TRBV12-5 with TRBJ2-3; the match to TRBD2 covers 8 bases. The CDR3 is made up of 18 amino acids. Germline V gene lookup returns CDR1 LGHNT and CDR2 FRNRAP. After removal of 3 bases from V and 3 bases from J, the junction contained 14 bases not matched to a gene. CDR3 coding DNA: TGTGCTAGTGGTTTTGGAGCGGGAGATAGTACGAGGACAGATACGCAGTATTTT. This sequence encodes CASGFGAGDSTRTDTQYF.

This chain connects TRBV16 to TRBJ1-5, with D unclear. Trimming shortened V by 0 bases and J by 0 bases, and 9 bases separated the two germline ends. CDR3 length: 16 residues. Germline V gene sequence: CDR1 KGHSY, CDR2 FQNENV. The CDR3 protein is CASSQSYPSSNQPQHF. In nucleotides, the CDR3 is TGTGCCAGCAGCCAATCGTATCCCAGTAGCAATCAGCCCCAGCATTTT. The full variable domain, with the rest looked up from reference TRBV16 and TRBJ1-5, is GEEVAQTPKHLVRGEGQKAKLYCAPIKGHSYVFWYQQVLKNEFKFLISFQNENVFDETGMPKERFSAKCLPNSPCSLEIQATKLEDSAVYFCASSQSYPSSNQPQHFGDGTRLSIL.

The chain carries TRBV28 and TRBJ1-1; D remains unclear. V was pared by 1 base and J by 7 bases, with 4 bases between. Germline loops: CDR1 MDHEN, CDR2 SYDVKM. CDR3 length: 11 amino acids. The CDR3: CASSLSNEAFF. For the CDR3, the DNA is TGTGCCAGCAGTTTATCTAATGAAGCTTTCTTT.

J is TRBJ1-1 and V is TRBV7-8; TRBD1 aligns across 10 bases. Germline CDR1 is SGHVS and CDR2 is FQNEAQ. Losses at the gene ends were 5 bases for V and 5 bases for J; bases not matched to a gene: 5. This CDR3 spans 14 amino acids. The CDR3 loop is CASSPTGGYTEAFF. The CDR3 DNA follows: TGTGCCAGCAGCCCGACAGGGGGCTATACTGAAGCTTTCTTT.

The CDR3 reads CASSQDMTGYNSPLHF. The DNA for the CDR3 is TGCGCCAGCAGCCAAGATATGACAGGGTATAATTCACCCCTCCACTTT. This chain joins TRBV4-1 and TRBJ1-6; TRBD1 matches at 7 bases. Germline V lookup: CDR1 MGHRA, CDR2 YSYEKL. This CDR3 contains 16 residues. V lost 0 bases and J lost 4; bases outside the gene matches: 3.

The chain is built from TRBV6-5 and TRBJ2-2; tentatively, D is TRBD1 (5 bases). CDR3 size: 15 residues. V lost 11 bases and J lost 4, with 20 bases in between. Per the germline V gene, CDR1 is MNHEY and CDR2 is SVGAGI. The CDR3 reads CASYPRGDLTGELFF. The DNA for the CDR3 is TGTGCCTCTTACCCAAGGGGCGACCTCACCGGGGAGCTGTTTTTT.

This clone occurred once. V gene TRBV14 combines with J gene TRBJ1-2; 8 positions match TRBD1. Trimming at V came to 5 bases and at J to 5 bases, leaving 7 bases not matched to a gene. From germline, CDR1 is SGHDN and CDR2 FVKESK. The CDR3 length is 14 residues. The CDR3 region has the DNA TGTGCCAGCAGCTATGGACAGGGCACTTATGGCTACACCTTC. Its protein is CASSYGQGTYGYTF.

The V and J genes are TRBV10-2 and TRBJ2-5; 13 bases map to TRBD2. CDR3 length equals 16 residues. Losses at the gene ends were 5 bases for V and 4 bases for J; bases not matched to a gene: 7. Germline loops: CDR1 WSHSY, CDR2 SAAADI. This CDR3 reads CASSTLAGGPRETQYF. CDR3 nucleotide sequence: TGCGCCAGCAGTACACTAGCGGGGGGGCCGAGAGAGACCCAGTACTTC.

The CDR3 loop reads CASSYRVVTQETQYF. DNA of the CDR3: TGTGCCAGCAGTTACCGGGTCGTCACCCAAGAGACCCAGTACTTC. V usage is TRBV6-5 and J usage is TRBJ2-5; D not resolved. This CDR3 has 15 amino acids. The germline V gene has CDR1 MNHEY and CDR2 SVGAGI. The V end was cut by 2 bases, the J end by 1 base, with 11 bases between.

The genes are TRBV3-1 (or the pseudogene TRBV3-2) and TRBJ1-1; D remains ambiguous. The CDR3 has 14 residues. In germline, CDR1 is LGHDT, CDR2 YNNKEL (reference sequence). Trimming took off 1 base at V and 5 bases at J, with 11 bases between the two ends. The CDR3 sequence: CASSQGRTSTEAFF. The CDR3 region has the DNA TGTGCCAGCAGCCAAGGAAGAACAAGTACTGAAGCTTTCTTT.

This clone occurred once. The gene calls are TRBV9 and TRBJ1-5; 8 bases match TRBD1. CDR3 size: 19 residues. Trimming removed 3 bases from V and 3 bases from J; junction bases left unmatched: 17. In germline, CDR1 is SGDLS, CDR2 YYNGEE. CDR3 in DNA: TGTGCCAGCAGCGACCGATACGGACGACAGGGGCCACCCAATCAGCCCCAGCATTTT. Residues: CASSDRYGRQGPPNQPQHF.